The 14 T cell receptor beta chains listed next were all sequenced from one sample in a study of blood T cell repertoires in COVID-19. Measured with immunoSEQ multiplex PCR; TCRdb has only the in-frame clones, and not every one. The sample lists under 200,000 clones, about 85% occurring once. Sequences were obtained from peripheral blood. The receptor set was obtained from a woman aged 80 or older with acute or convalescent COVID-19.

The rearrangement uses TRBV5-4 and TRBJ2-7; the match to TRBD2 covers 8 bases. The V and J ends lost 1 base and 1 base, in that order; junction bases with no gene match: 4. The CDR3 is made up of 15 amino acids. CDR1 and CDR2 from the germline V gene are SGHNT and YYREEE (reference sequence). The CDR3 protein is CASSLFAGGSYEQYF. The CDR3 DNA sequence: TGTGCCAGCAGCTTGTTTGCGGGAGGATCCTACGAGCAGTACTTC.

Comment on this clone: Sequence at one end of the junction differs from germline and may be a read error. The chain recombines TRBV12-3 or TRBV12-4 with TRBJ1-4, with D tentatively TRBD1 (5 bases). The CDR3 is made up of 13 amino acids. The CDR3, as DNA: TGTGCCAGCAGTTTTGGGACTACTGAAAAACTGTTTTTT. It specifies CASSFGTTEKLFF.

The rearrangement links TRBV7-9 to TRBJ1-5; TRBD1 matches at 7 bases. V gave up 5 bases and J gave up 6 bases; unmatched junction bases: 7. CDR3 length: 14 residues. Looked up from germline, CDR1 is SEHNR and CDR2 is FQNEAQ (reference sequence). CDR3 sequence reads: CASSVTGLLQPQHF. The DNA for the CDR3 is TGTGCCAGCAGCGTGACAGGGTTACTTCAGCCCCAGCATTTT.

This sequence joins TRBV3-1 (or the pseudogene TRBV3-2) and TRBJ1-4, with D tentatively TRBD1 (6 bases). The CDR3 sequence is 15 residues long. Germline V CDR1 and CDR2: LGHDT, YNNKEL (reference sequence). V dropped 1 base and J dropped 8 bases, with 14 bases sitting between them. In DNA, the CDR3 is TGTGCCAGCAGCCAAGGAATCCGGGACAACGAAAAACTGTTTTTT. As protein: CASSQGIRDNEKLFF.

V and J are TRBV5-6 and TRBJ1-5, with a tentative D call TRBD1 (6 bases). Germline CDR1 is SGHDT and CDR2 is YYEEEE. The CDR3 totals 18 residues. V was trimmed by 1 base and J by 3 bases, leaving 20 bases between them. DNA for the CDR3: TGTGCCAGCAGCTTGACCAGGGGCGCTCACAAGGTCAATCAGCCCCAGCATTTT. Translated, it gives CASSLTRGAHKVNQPQHF.

A remark on this clone: The same CDR3 arises from other DNA sequences in this sample as well. This chain uses TRBV6-5 with TRBJ1-5; D ambiguous. Germline-derived CDR1 and CDR2 are MNHEY and SVGAGI. The ends were cut back, 9 bases at V and 4 bases at J, with 10 bases in the middle. The CDR3 runs 12 residues. As DNA, the CDR3 is TGTGCCAGTTGGACTTTTAATCAGCCCCAGCATTTT. It yields the protein CASWTFNQPQHF.

V usage is TRBV30 and J usage is TRBJ2-7; 7 nucleotides match TRBD1. Germline V gene data show CDR1 as GTSNPN and CDR2 as SVGIG (reference sequence). The J segment lost 6 bases and the V segment lost 1 base, leaving 9 bases of the junction unmatched. The CDR3 is made up of 14 amino acids. CDR3 sequence: CAWSGRQGWGEQYF. The DNA of the CDR3 is TGTGCCTGGAGTGGGAGACAGGGATGGGGCGAGCAGTACTTC.

This chain connects TRBV5-1 to TRBJ2-5; a possible D gene is TRBD2 (6 bases). Trimming took 4 bases from V and 3 from J, leaving 10 bases between them. The germline V gene encodes CDR1 SGHRS and CDR2 YFSETQ. This CDR3 comprises 13 residues. CDR3 loop: CASSRGAEETQYF. CDR3 DNA: TGCGCCAGCAGCCGCGGGGCCGAAGAGACCCAGTACTTC.

This chain uses TRBV6-5 with TRBJ1-2; TRBD1 matches at 9 bases. V lost 4 bases and J lost 4; bases outside the gene matches: 10. CDR1 and CDR2 from the germline V gene are MNHEY and SVGAGI. The CDR3 contains 16 residues. The CDR3 region has the DNA TGTGCCAGCAGTTCCATGGGACAGGGCCCTTCCTATGGCTACACCTTC. It is translated as CASSSMGQGPSYGYTF.

This chain connects TRBV27 to TRBJ2-1, with 7 bases that match TRBD1. CDR3 size: 14 residues. V lost 5 bases, J lost 2 bases, and 3 bases stayed unmatched. The germline V gene has CDR1 MNHEY and CDR2 SMNVEV (reference sequence). CDR3 coding DNA: TGTGCCAGCAGTCGGGACAGACCCTACAATGAGCAGTTCTTC. Protein product: CASSRDRPYNEQFF.

This chain connects TRBV7-2 to TRBJ1-1; unclear D gene. The CDR3 covers 16 residues. CDR1 and CDR2 from the germline V gene are SGHTA and FQGNSA. With 5 bases removed from V and 0 bases from J, the gap between germline ends came to 16 bases. The CDR3 region is CASSPTRTALNTEAFF. The CDR3 DNA is TGTGCCAGCAGCCCGACCCGAACAGCTCTGAACACTGAAGCTTTCTTT.

The DNA of the CDR3 is TGTGCCAGCAGTTTCGGGGACAGGGTTAATCAGCCCCAGCATTTT. Translated, it gives CASSFGDRVNQPQHF. The chain joins TRBV6-2 or TRBV6-3 to TRBJ1-5, with 9 bases fitting TRBD1. This CDR3 comprises 15 residues. Germline V lookup: CDR1 MNHEY, CDR2 SVGEGT. Trimming removed 4 bases from V and 4 bases from J; junction bases left unmatched: 5.

This rearrangement joins TRBV5-8 to TRBJ1-2, with D possibly TRBD1 on 5 matching bases. CDR1 and CDR2 from the germline V gene are SGHTS and YDEGEE. V was cut by 1 base and J by 5 bases, with 21 bases left in between. CDR3 length: 17 amino acids. The CDR3 nucleotides read TGTGCCAGCAGCTTGTCCCCGGCACAGGCCCGATTGTATGGCTACACCTTC. This sequence encodes CASSLSPAQARLYGYTF.

As to this clone: Other DNA sequences in this specimen translate into the identical CDR3. The chain employs TRBV27 and TRBJ1-1; TRBD1 agrees at 7 bases. The trim removed 0 bases at V and 0 bases at J, leaving 1 base unmatched. This CDR3 comprises 15 residues. Germline-derived CDR1 and CDR2 are MNHEY and SMNVEV (reference sequence). CDR3 coding DNA: TGTGCCAGCAGTTTATCCGGGACAGTGAACACTGAAGCTTTCTTT. This sequence encodes CASSLSGTVNTEAFF.